Below, 2 T cell receptor beta chains from the same sample are listed, as sequenced in a study of blood T cell repertoires in COVID-19 (dated by TCRdb to between 2020 and 2021). The library came from the immunoSEQ multiplex PCR assay. Entries here come from immuneACCESS through TCRdb and include only in-frame sequences with V and J called. Some clones fail to appear in such tables; in the studies checked, an unresolved V gene covers under half of the shortfall, and the cause of the remainder is unknown. This sample holds roughly 180,000 clones; 80% to 90% were observed only once. Jointly, the top ten make up around 3.6% of the sample. The sequencing sample was made of PBMCs or T cells enriched from blood (not recorded which). These receptors all come from a woman between 45 and 60 years old in a cohort exposed to, infected with or recovered from COVID-19 (not recorded which).

The CDR3 DNA reads as TGTGCCACCAGCAGAGAGATCCAGGAGAACACTGAAGCTTTCTTT. As protein: CATSREIQENTEAFF. This chain links TRBV15 with TRBJ1-1, with unresolved D. The CDR3 is 15 residues long. The V end lost 0 bases, the J end lost 1 base, and 9 bases lay between the germline ends. The V gene's germline CDR1 is LNHNV and CDR2 YYDKDF (reference sequence). The variable domain in full, with the rest retrieved from reference TRBV15 and TRBJ1-1, is DAMVIQNPRYQVTQFGKPVTLSCSQTLNHNVMYWYQQKSSQAPKLLFHYYDKDFNNEADTPDNFQSRRPNTSFCFLDIRSPGLGDTAMYLCATSREIQENTEAFFGQGTRLTVV.

This chain connects TRBV5-5 to TRBJ2-7; no clear D gene. The CDR3 contains 13 residues. Looked up from germline, CDR1 is SGHKS and CDR2 is YYEKEE (reference sequence). Trimming left V 1 base short and J 3 bases short, with 8 bases between. The DNA for the CDR3 is TGTGCCAGCAGCTTGTGGCAGATCTACGAGCAGTACTTC. Translating it yields CASSLWQIYEQYF.